These 24 T cell receptor beta chains were all obtained from the same sample, sequenced in a study of T cells in Graves' hyperthyroidism and ophthalmopathy. There were TCR beta CDR3 regions amplified from RNA transcripts. TCR CDR3 underwent first-round RT-PCR with the HTBI primer set. TCRdb reprocessed the multiplex PCR reads with MiXCR, giving one entry per CDR3 protein. The repertoire holds around 450,000 distinct CDR3 sequences, approximately 14% seen once, with about 7.7% in the top ten. Specimen: blood. The source of these receptors is a woman under 30 with Graves' hyperthyroidism.

In its sample, this clonotype was seen a few times. The CDR3 sequence: CASSEARRSTDTQYF. CDR3 bases: TGTGCCAGCAGTGAAGCGCGGCGGTCCACAGATACGCAGTATTTT. V is TRBV6-1 and J is TRBJ2-3, with D hard to call. Germline CDR1 and CDR2: MNHNS and SASEGT. The CDR3 sequence is 15 residues long. The germline V and J ends were trimmed by 0 bases and 2 bases, with 9 bases remaining between them.

This clonotype was detected ten times or more. The CDR3 sequence is CATSPRGTGRYGYTF. The CDR3 DNA is TGTGCCACCAGCCCTCGCGGGACAGGGAGGTATGGCTACACCTTC. The chain is built from TRBV24-1 and TRBJ1-2, with 9 bases fitting TRBD1. V lost 7 bases and J lost 5; bases outside the gene matches: 10. The CDR3 loop spans 15 amino acids. CDR1 is KGHDR, CDR2 SFDVKD, per germline.

This clonotype was counted at least ten times. The chain links TRBV7-3 to TRBJ2-7; TRBD2 might be the D (5 bases). The V and J ends lost 0 bases and 6 bases respectively, with 12 bases between them. There are 14 residues in the CDR3. Per the germline V gene, CDR1 is SGHTA and CDR2 is FQGTGA. For the CDR3, the DNA is TGTGCCAGCAGCTTAACCCTGGGAGATCTCGAGCAGTACTTC. It yields the protein CASSLTLGDLEQYF.

In its sample, this clonotype was seen many times. The rearrangement uses TRBV5-4 and TRBJ2-1, with 11 bases aligning to TRBD2. The J segment lost 6 bases and the V segment lost 4 bases, leaving 9 bases of the junction unmatched. The germline gives CDR1 SGHNT, CDR2 YYREEE (reference sequence). The CDR3 spans 16 residues. This CDR3 is CASSPFGLAGVNEQFF. CDR3 bases: TGTGCCAGCAGCCCGTTCGGACTAGCGGGTGTCAATGAGCAGTTCTTC.

This clonotype appeared a few times. This chain connects TRBV27 to TRBJ2-2; the D gene is possibly TRBD2 (5 bases). The CDR3 covers 14 residues. The V and J ends lost 3 bases and 5 bases respectively, with 10 bases between them. Germline V CDR1 and CDR2: MNHEY, SMNVEV (reference sequence). CDR3 bases: TGTGCCAGCAGTTTGATGAGGGCAACCGGGGAGCTGTTTTTT. Translation gives CASSLMRATGELFF.

This clonotype was observed a few times. This chain connects TRBV12-3 or TRBV12-4 to TRBJ1-3, with 9 bases fitting TRBD1. The CDR3 loop spans 15 amino acids. Trimming removed 4 bases from V and 4 bases from J; junction bases left unmatched: 5. This CDR3 reads CASSSNRGLGNTIYF. The CDR3 DNA is TGTGCCAGCAGTTCCAACAGGGGGCTCGGAAACACCATATATTTT.

The chain is built from TRBV11-2 and TRBJ2-5, with TRBD2 identical over 14 bases. The V gene's germline CDR1 is SGHAT and CDR2 FQNNGV. With 5 bases clipped from V and 2 bases from J, the junction kept 7 bases outside the gene matches. The CDR3 runs 17 residues. CDR3 protein: CASSQGLAGVRQETQYF. The CDR3 DNA follows: TGTGCCAGCAGCCAGGGACTAGCGGGAGTTAGGCAAGAGACCCAGTACTTC. The whole variable domain, filled in from reference TRBV11-2 and TRBJ2-5, reads EAGVAQSPRYKIIEKRQSVAFWCNPISGHATLYWYQQILGQGPKLLIQFQNNGVVDDSQLPKDRFSAERLKGVDSTLKIQPAKLEDSAVYLCASSQGLAGVRQETQYFGPGTRLLVL.

The chain employs TRBV20-1 and TRBJ2-5, with TRBD2 matching 9 bases. This CDR3 is 14 amino acids long. CDR1 and CDR2 (germline): DFQATT, SNEGSKA (reference sequence). V was pared by 6 bases and J by 2 bases, with 7 bases of the junction left unmatched. CDR3 sequence (DNA): TGCAGTGCGCAACTAGCGGGTCTACAAGAGACCCAGTACTTC. Its translation is CSAQLAGLQETQYF.

In regard to this clonotype: A much larger clone differs from this one at a single base, so this may be a read error. The CDR3 sequence: CASRGAKTQYF. The CDR3 region has the DNA TGTGCCAGCAGGGGGGCAAAGACCCAGTACTTC. The chain uses TRBV25-1 and TRBJ2-5, with D possibly TRBD1 on 6 matching bases. There are 11 residues in the CDR3. Germline CDR1 and CDR2: MGHDK and SYGVNS. V lost 6 bases and J lost 6, with 8 bases in between. Full variable domain (remainder filled in from reference TRBV25-1 and TRBJ2-5): EADIYQTPRYLVIGTGKKITLECSQTMGHDKMYWYQQDPGMELHLIHYSYGVNSTEKGDLSSESTVSRIRTEHFPLTLESARPSHTSQYLCASRGAKTQYFGPGTRLLVL.

The J gene is TRBJ1-5, the V gene TRBV6-2 or TRBV6-3; tentative D call: TRBD1 (6 bases). The CDR3 extends over 15 amino acids. V was shortened by 4 bases and J by 3 bases, with 13 bases between the two germline ends. The V gene's germline CDR1 is MNHEY and CDR2 SVGEGT. DNA of the CDR3: TGTGCCAGCAGTTCAGGGGCAGGCCTCAATCAGCCCCAGCATTTT. Translating gives CASSSGAGLNQPQHF.

The sample holds many counts of this clonotype. The chain carries TRBV6-4 and TRBJ2-5, with TRBD2 matching 14 bases. Losses at the gene ends were 8 bases for V and 4 bases for J; bases not matched to a gene: 6. Germline V gene data show CDR1 as MRHNA and CDR2 as SNTAGT. There are 15 residues in the CDR3. Here the CDR3 reads CASSRLAGGLETQYF. DNA for the CDR3: TGTGCCAGCTCCCGACTAGCGGGGGGGCTAGAGACCCAGTACTTC.

The sample holds many counts of this clonotype. The CDR3 reads CSVPKSRPRGGGTDTQYF. The CDR3 DNA is TGCAGTGTCCCGAAATCCCGTCCCCGGGGGGGCGGAACAGATACGCAGTATTTT. J is TRBJ2-3 and V is TRBV20-1; TRBD2 agrees at 8 bases. The ends lost 7 bases at V and 3 bases at J; junction bases unmatched: 21. The CDR3 runs 18 residues. Germline CDR1 is DFQATT and CDR2 is SNEGSKA (reference sequence).

The sample holds many counts of this clonotype. The J gene is TRBJ2-7, the V gene TRBV9; 10 nucleotides line up with TRBD2. Germline V gives CDR1 SGDLS, CDR2 YYNGEE. CDR3 length: 15 residues. V trimming: 0 bases; J trimming: 4 bases; junction bases outside the gene matches: 4. The CDR3, as DNA: TGTGCCAGCAGCGTAGCTGGGACTAGCGTGTACGAGCAGTACTTC. It is translated as CASSVAGTSVYEQYF.

This clonotype was seen repeatedly, ten times or more. The rearrangement links TRBV5-1 to TRBJ2-1; 10 bases match TRBD1. This CDR3 has 16 amino acids. CDR1 SGHRS and CDR2 YFSETQ come from the germline V gene. The trim removed 3 bases at V and 10 bases at J, leaving 13 bases unmatched. CDR3 loop: CASSWGRDRGSGEQFF. The CDR3 DNA reads TGCGCCAGCAGCTGGGGCCGGGACAGGGGATCGGGGGAGCAGTTCTTC.

This clonotype has just a few counts. This chain uses TRBV18 with TRBJ2-2; weak D call: TRBD1 (5 bases). V lost 1 base and J 7 bases, leaving 10 bases between the germline ends. This CDR3 is built from 14 residues. The germline V gene has CDR1 KGHSH and CDR2 LQKENI. The CDR3 protein is CASSPRQNLGELFF. CDR3 sequence (DNA): TGTGCCAGCTCACCACGACAGAATCTCGGGGAGCTGTTTTTT.

This clonotype was detected many times. This chain joins TRBV12-5 and TRBJ2-5, with TRBD2 identical over 7 bases. The germline CDR1 and CDR2 sequences are LGHNT and FRNRAP. The CDR3 spans 13 residues. The junction had 8 bases not matched to a gene; V was cut back by 9 bases and J by 4 bases. The CDR3 loop reads CASQTGGTETQYF. The CDR3, as DNA: TGTGCTAGCCAGACGGGGGGAACAGAGACCCAGTACTTC.

This clonotype was found many times. The V gene is TRBV3-1, the J gene TRBJ1-2; 7 bases line up with TRBD1. The CDR3 spans 13 residues. The germline V gene encodes CDR1 LGHDT and CDR2 YNNKEL (reference sequence). The J segment lost 5 bases and the V segment lost 4 bases, leaving 4 bases of the junction unmatched. This CDR3 reads CASSPRDSYGYTF. CDR3 sequence (DNA): TGTGCCAGCAGCCCCCGGGACAGTTATGGCTACACCTTC.

The sample holds many counts of this clonotype. V gene TRBV9 combines with J gene TRBJ1-1; weak D call: TRBD1 (6 bases). Germline V gene data show CDR1 as SGDLS and CDR2 as YYNGEE. The CDR3 length is 14 residues. With 4 bases removed from V and 4 bases from J, the gap between germline ends came to 14 bases. CDR3 coding DNA: TGTGCCAGCAGCTTAGTGGGGGCGGTCACTGAAGCTTTCTTT. Translation: CASSLVGAVTEAFF.

This clonotype was seen many times. The V gene is TRBV7-3, the J gene TRBJ2-7; maybe TRBD1 (5 bases). CDR3 size: 16 residues. The germline V and J ends were trimmed by 2 bases and 2 bases, with 16 bases remaining between them. Germline V gives CDR1 SGHTA, CDR2 FQGTGA. The CDR3 bases are TGTGCCAGCAGCTTACAGGGTATACCCAACGCCTACGAGCAGTACTTC. Protein sequence: CASSLQGIPNAYEQYF.

The table lists this clonotype with many counts. In DNA, the CDR3 is TGCAGTGCTGGAACCCCCCTAAGGGAGCAGTACTTC. Protein: CSAGTPLREQYF. V gene TRBV20-1 combines with J gene TRBJ2-7; unclear D gene. Trimming left V 5 bases short and J 7 bases short, with 15 bases between. Germline V gene data show CDR1 as DFQATT and CDR2 as SNEGSKA (reference sequence). This CDR3 spans 12 amino acids.

This clonotype appeared many times. V usage is TRBV11-2 and J usage is TRBJ2-5; 8 bases match TRBD2. CDR3 size: 16 residues. Germline V gene lookup returns CDR1 SGHAT and CDR2 FQNNGV. J was trimmed by 4 bases and V by 0 bases; bases with no gene match: 7. CDR3 sequence (DNA): TGTGCCAGCAGCTTAGAGGTTCGGGGGGGCCGAGAGACCCAGTACTTC. This translates into CASSLEVRGGRETQYF.

As concerns this clonotype: As the CDR3 is not closed by the conserved phenylalanine or tryptophan, this likely results from a read error. This chain's CDR3 is CASSLRGAGQGNGYTS. Here the CDR3 DNA reads TGTGCCAGCAGTTTAAGGGGCGCGGGACAGGGGAATGGCTACACCTCC. The chain has TRBV28 and TRBJ1-2, with TRBD1 identical over 10 bases. The CDR3 spans 16 residues. Looked up from germline, CDR1 is MDHEN and CDR2 is SYDVKM. V shed 2 bases, J shed 6 bases, and the junction held 9 bases outside the gene matches.

The chain combines TRBV6-1 with TRBJ2-6; no clear D gene. Germline CDR1 reads MNHNS; CDR2 reads SASEGT. CDR3 length: 15 residues. Trimming cost V 5 bases and J 4 bases, with 12 bases left between them. CDR3 nucleotides: TGTGCCAGCAGTTTCCGCGAGTGGGGGGCCAACGTCCTGACTTTC. Amino acid sequence: CASSFREWGANVLTF.

There are many counts of this clonotype. The rearrangement joins TRBV7-8 to TRBJ1-3; D ambiguous. The CDR3 totals 13 residues. Germline V gene lookup returns CDR1 SGHVS and CDR2 FQNEAQ. The V and J ends lost 4 bases and 5 bases respectively, with 9 bases between them. CDR3 in DNA: TGTGCCAGCAGCTCCGGATCTAGAAACACCATATATTTT. The encoded protein is CASSSGSRNTIYF.